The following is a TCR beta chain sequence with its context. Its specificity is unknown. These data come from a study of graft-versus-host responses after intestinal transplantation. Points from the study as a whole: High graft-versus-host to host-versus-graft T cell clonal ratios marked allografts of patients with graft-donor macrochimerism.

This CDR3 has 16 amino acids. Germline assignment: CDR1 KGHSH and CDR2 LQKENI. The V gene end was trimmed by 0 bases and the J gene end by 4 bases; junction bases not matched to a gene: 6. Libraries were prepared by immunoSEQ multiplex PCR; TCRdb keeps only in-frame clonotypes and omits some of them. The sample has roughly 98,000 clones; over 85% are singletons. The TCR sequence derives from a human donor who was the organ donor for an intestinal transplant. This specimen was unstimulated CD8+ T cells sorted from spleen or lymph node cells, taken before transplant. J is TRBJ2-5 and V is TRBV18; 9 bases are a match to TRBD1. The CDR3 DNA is TGTGCCAGCTCACCACCTCCGGGACAGGGCGTAGAGACCCAGTACTTC. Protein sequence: CASSPPPGQGVETQYF.